This TCR beta chain derives from a study of blood T cell repertoires in COVID-19. For the study at large: Samples taken during acute and convalescent COVID-19 were collected in the United States, Italy and Spain. T cells, B-cell-depleted T cells, or PBMCs provided the cDNA or gDNA that served as material.

In the source study's methods: Estimation of nucleated cell counts relied on the amplification of reference gene primers. TCRdb's table, derived via immunoSEQ multiplex PCR, lists solely in-frame clones and lacks some. V and J calls and clone size are as listed in that table; D and trimming were resolved from the DNA. The table lists about 160,000 clones, roughly 90% of them singletons, with 4.8% in the top ten. CDR1 is MNHEY and CDR2 is SVGAGI in the germline V gene. Losses at the gene ends were 6 bases for V and 4 bases for J; bases not matched to a gene: 3. The CDR3 covers 13 residues. This TCR was sampled from a man younger than 45 with COVID-19, enrolled during active disease. This chain links TRBV6-5 with TRBJ1-5; 7 bases line up with TRBD1. Specimen: peripheral blood. CDR3 protein: CASSDRVNQPQHF. The CDR3 DNA sequence: TGTGCCAGCAGCGACAGGGTGAATCAGCCCCAGCATTTT.